The present T cell receptor beta chain was sequenced within a study of identical twins. Findings and limits, study-wide: The more abundant beta clonotypes in cord blood had fewer insertions, and memory repertoires did not show this.

The sample holds a few counts of this clonotype. Its antigen remains unidentified. This CDR3 has 15 amino acids. The ends lost 5 bases at V and 10 bases at J; junction bases unmatched: 13. Looked up from germline, CDR1 is SEHNR and CDR2 is FQNEAQ (reference sequence). Template switching supplied a universal primer site; unique molecular identifiers were carried on the cDNA. TCRdb re-called the 5' RACE reads with MiXCR, one entry per CDR3 protein. The profile shows 400,000 to 500,000 distinct CDR3 sequences, more than 13% of them singletons. The sample was also reused in another study, on yellow fever vaccine responses in identical twins.

The origin of this receptor is a woman in her late teens or twenties in good health. This rearrangement joins TRBV7-9 to TRBJ2-1, with 8 nucleotides matching TRBD2. The sequenced material came from CD4+ T cells sorted from blood. The CDR3 DNA reads as TGTGCCAGCAGCCAACCGGGCGGGGGGAAGGGAGAGCAGTTCTTC. Its protein product is CASSQPGGGKGEQFF.